This passage covers 19 T cell receptor beta chains from one sample sequenced in a study of blood T cell repertoires in COVID-19. Profiling relied on immunoSEQ multiplex PCR, and the TCRdb table lists in-frame clones only, not all of them. The table includes roughly 570,000 clones, 70% to 90% detected once. The sample comprised peripheral blood. These receptors were taken from a woman between 45 and 65 years old with COVID-19, enrolled during active disease.

The chain is built from TRBV19 and TRBJ2-5; 8 positions agree with TRBD2. The CDR3 sequence is 15 residues long. Germline V CDR1 and CDR2: LNHDA, SQIVND (reference sequence). J lost 3 bases, V lost 3 bases, and 6 bases had no gene match. The CDR3 nucleotides are TGTGCCAGTAGTATCACGCGGGGGGCCGAAGAGACCCAGTACTTC. It yields the protein CASSITRGAEETQYF.

Note on this clone: Within the sample, other DNA sequences also encode this same CDR3. The CDR3 bases are TGTGCCAGCAGTGAGAGACAGTCCTCTGGAAACACCATATATTTT. As protein: CASSERQSSGNTIYF. The chain couples TRBV2 to TRBJ1-3; possible D gene TRBD1, 5 bases. CDR1 is SNHLY, CDR2 FYNNEI, per germline. Trimming shortened V by 3 bases and J by 0 bases, and 9 bases separated the two germline ends. The CDR3 totals 15 residues.

The rearrangement joins TRBV18 to TRBJ1-1, with 7 bases identical to TRBD1. Germline-derived CDR1 and CDR2 are KGHSH and LQKENI. Germline trimming cut 1 base from V and 5 bases from J; bases unmatched to any gene: 4. CDR3 length equals 14 residues. CDR3 amino acids: CASSPQGAVTEAFF. In DNA form, the CDR3 reads TGTGCCAGCTCACCACAGGGGGCGGTTACTGAAGCTTTCTTT.

The chain carries TRBV12-5 and TRBJ1-1; the D is unclear. The V end lost 6 bases, the J end lost 3 bases, and 5 bases lay between the germline ends. Germline V lookup: CDR1 LGHNT, CDR2 FRNRAP. The CDR3 is 11 residues long. This chain's CDR3 is CASGRDTEAFF. CDR3 in DNA: TGTGCTAGTGGCCGGGACACTGAAGCTTTCTTT.

The V gene is TRBV12-3 or TRBV12-4, the J gene TRBJ1-1, with 9 bases identical to TRBD1. V shed 11 bases and J 3 bases; nucleotides not matched to a gene: 7. The CDR3 is 13 residues long. CDR3 in amino acids: CASRWDRDTEAFF. The CDR3 nucleotides read TGTGCCTCCAGGTGGGACAGGGACACTGAAGCTTTCTTT.

The genes are TRBV19 and TRBJ2-1; TRBD2 matches at 8 bases. The CDR3 spans 14 residues. Per the germline V gene, CDR1 is LNHDA and CDR2 is SQIVND (reference sequence). With 7 bases clipped from V and 4 bases from J, the junction kept 6 bases outside the gene matches. The CDR3 loop reads CASNGPGGYNEQFF. The CDR3, as DNA: TGTGCCAGTAATGGACCGGGAGGGTACAATGAGCAGTTCTTC.

The gene calls are TRBV5-1 and TRBJ1-2; D is undetermined. V was pared by 0 bases and J by 5 bases, with 17 bases between. In germline, CDR1 is SGHRS, CDR2 YFSETQ. The length of the CDR3 is 16 residues. CDR3 sequence: CASSLATRRDLYGYTF. In DNA, the CDR3 is TGCGCCAGCAGCTTGGCCACTAGGAGAGATCTTTATGGCTACACCTTC.

The V and J genes are TRBV3-1 (or the pseudogene TRBV3-2) and TRBJ1-5; D call uncertain. Germline CDR1 LGHDT, CDR2 YNNKEL (reference sequence). Trimming stripped 0 bases from V and 10 bases from J, with 13 bases between. The length of the CDR3 is 14 residues. The CDR3 DNA is TGTGCCAGCAGCCAAGATTTGGCCGCCCGCCCCCAGCATTTT. It encodes CASSQDLAARPQHF.

The chain joins TRBV28 to TRBJ2-7; TRBD1 is a possible D gene (6 bases). Germline V CDR1 and CDR2: MDHEN, SYDVKM. V lost 8 bases and J 0 bases, leaving 14 bases between the germline ends. This CDR3 region has 14 residues. The CDR3 DNA reads TGTGCCAGCCTAACCCCGGGACACTCCTACGAGCAGTACTTC. Its translation is CASLTPGHSYEQYF.

V is TRBV5-8 and J is TRBJ1-2; possibly TRBD1 for D (6 bases). The CDR3 has 13 residues. The germline V and J ends were trimmed by 3 bases and 0 bases, with 6 bases remaining between them. The germline CDR1 and CDR2 sequences are SGHTS and YDEGEE. This CDR3 reads CASSYRANYGYTF. The DNA for the CDR3 is TGTGCCAGCAGCTACAGGGCTAACTATGGCTACACCTTC.

The sample holds a few counts of this clone. The chain employs TRBV7-7 and TRBJ2-5, with a tentative D call TRBD1 (5 bases). CDR1 is SSHAT, CDR2 FNYEAQ, per germline (reference sequence). Trimming took 3 bases from V and 5 from J, leaving 10 bases between them. The CDR3 is made up of 13 amino acids. This CDR3 reads CASSFSPGETQYF. The CDR3 bases are TGTGCCAGCAGCTTTTCCCCAGGGGAGACCCAGTACTTC.

The chain joins TRBV3-1 (or the pseudogene TRBV3-2) to TRBJ2-3; 12 bases line up with TRBD2. The CDR3 loop spans 16 amino acids. J lost 1 base, V lost 4 bases, and 3 bases had no gene match. Germline-derived CDR1 and CDR2 are LGHDT and YNNKEL (reference sequence). In nucleotides, the CDR3 is TGTGCCAGCAGCCCCAGACTAGCGGGGGGCACAGATACGCAGTATTTT. It is translated as CASSPRLAGGTDTQYF.

This clone was seen a few times. Other DNA sequences in the same sample also yield this CDR3. The J gene is TRBJ1-1, the V gene TRBV7-9; 7 bases line up with TRBD1. CDR3 length: 14 amino acids. Germline V CDR1 and CDR2: SEHNR, FQNEAQ (reference sequence). The ends lost 1 base at V and 4 bases at J; junction bases unmatched: 3. CDR3 sequence: CASSLGQGTTEAFF. For the CDR3, the DNA is TGTGCCAGCAGCTTAGGACAGGGAACCACTGAAGCTTTCTTT.

The rearrangement links TRBV27 to TRBJ1-2; TRBD1 matches at 8 bases. Looked up from germline, CDR1 is MNHEY and CDR2 is SMNVEV (reference sequence). This CDR3 contains 15 residues. The junction had 9 bases not matched to a gene; V was cut back by 5 bases and J by 4 bases. CDR3 residues: CASSRWTGKAYGYTF. CDR3 in DNA: TGTGCCAGCAGTCGCTGGACAGGGAAGGCCTATGGCTACACCTTC.

This clone was detected once. The V gene is TRBV7-3, the J gene TRBJ2-1; 8 bases line up with TRBD1. V dropped 5 bases and J dropped 4; count of bases not matched to a gene: 7. The CDR3 contains 15 residues. The germline gives CDR1 SGHTA, CDR2 FQGTGA. DNA for the CDR3: TGTGCCAGCAGCCTCGACAGGGGAAAATACAATGAGCAGTTCTTC. It encodes CASSLDRGKYNEQFF.

The chain uses TRBV7-2 and TRBJ2-6; D call uncertain. The CDR3 runs to 15 residues. V lost 2 bases to trimming and J lost 2 bases, with 7 bases between them. Germline lookup yields CDR1 SGHTA and CDR2 FQGNSA. The chain's CDR3 is CASSLSQTGANVLTF. The CDR3 DNA sequence: TGTGCCAGCAGCTTATCACAAACTGGGGCCAACGTCCTGACTTTC.

The chain uses TRBV5-4 and TRBJ1-1; D not certain. Germline CDR1 is SGHNT and CDR2 is YYREEE (reference sequence). The CDR3 length is 13 residues. Trimming pared 2 bases from V and 11 bases from J, leaving 16 bases between. In nucleotides, the CDR3 is TGTGCCAGCAGCTTAGCAGGTCTGTGGCGCGCTTTCTTT. Protein sequence: CASSLAGLWRAFF.

This rearrangement joins TRBV12-3 or TRBV12-4 to TRBJ2-1; the match to TRBD2 covers 7 bases. V was pared by 7 bases and J by 6 bases, with 3 bases of the junction left unmatched. The CDR3 runs 12 residues. The CDR3 nucleotides read TGTGCCAGCACCTGGACTAGCAATGAGCAGTTCTTC. Its protein product is CASTWTSNEQFF.

The chain joins TRBV18 to TRBJ2-1; 7 nucleotides line up with TRBD1. Germline trimming cut 3 bases from V and 10 bases from J; bases unmatched to any gene: 12. The CDR3 has 15 amino acids. From germline, CDR1 is KGHSH and CDR2 LQKENI. The CDR3 DNA reads TGTGCCAGCTCACCGTCCGGGCAGGGGGTTTCAGAGCAGTTCTTC. It specifies CASSPSGQGVSEQFF.